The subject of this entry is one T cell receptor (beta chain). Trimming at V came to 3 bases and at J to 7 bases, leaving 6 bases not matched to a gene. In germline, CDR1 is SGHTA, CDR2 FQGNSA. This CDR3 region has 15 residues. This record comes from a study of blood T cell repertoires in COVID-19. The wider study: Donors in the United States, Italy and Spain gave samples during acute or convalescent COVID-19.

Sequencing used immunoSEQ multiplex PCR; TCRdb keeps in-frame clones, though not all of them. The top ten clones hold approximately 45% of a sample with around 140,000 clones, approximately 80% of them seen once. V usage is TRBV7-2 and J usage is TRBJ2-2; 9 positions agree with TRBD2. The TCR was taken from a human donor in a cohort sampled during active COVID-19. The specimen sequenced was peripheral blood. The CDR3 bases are TGTGCCAGCAGCTTCTCTAGCGGGGATAGCGGGGAGCTGTTTTTT. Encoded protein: CASSFSSGDSGELFF.